This T cell receptor beta chain is drawn from a study of shared clonotypes between healthy human individuals. Repertoires were generated with immunoSEQ multiplex PCR, while TCRdb's copy carries only in-frame clones and drops some. The data contain millions of clones, 85% to 95% of them singletons. The germline V and J ends were trimmed by 6 bases and 4 bases, with 18 bases remaining between them. CDR3 length: 15 residues. Per the germline V gene, CDR1 is MNHEY and CDR2 is SVGAGI. The origin of this receptor is a man aged 18 to 30 in good health. The chain recombines TRBV6-5 with TRBJ1-1; D perhaps matches TRBD1 (6 bases). The material sequenced was naive CD4+ T cells sorted from blood. Subset meaning: CD45RA+ positively selected. CDR3 bases: TGTGCCAGCAGGGGGTCCAGGGGAGTCTTCACTGAAGCTTTCTTT. This sequence encodes CASRGSRGVFTEAFF.